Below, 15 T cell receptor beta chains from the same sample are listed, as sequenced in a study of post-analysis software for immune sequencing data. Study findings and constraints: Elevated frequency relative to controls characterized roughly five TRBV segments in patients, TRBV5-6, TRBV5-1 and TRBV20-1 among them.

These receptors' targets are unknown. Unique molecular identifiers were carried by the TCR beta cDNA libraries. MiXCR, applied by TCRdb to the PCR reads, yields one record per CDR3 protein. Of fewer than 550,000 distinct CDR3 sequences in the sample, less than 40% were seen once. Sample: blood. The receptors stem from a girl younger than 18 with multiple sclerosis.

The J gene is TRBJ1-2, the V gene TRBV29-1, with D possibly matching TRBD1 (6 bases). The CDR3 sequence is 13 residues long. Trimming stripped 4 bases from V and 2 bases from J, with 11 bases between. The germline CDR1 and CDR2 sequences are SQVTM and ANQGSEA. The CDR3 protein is CSVGNRANYGYTF. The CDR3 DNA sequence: TGCAGCGTTGGAAACAGGGCGAACTATGGCTACACCTTC.

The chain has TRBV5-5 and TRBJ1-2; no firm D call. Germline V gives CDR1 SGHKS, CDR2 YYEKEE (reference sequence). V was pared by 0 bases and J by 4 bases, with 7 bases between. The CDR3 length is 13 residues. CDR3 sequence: CASSLADLYGYTF. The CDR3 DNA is TGTGCCAGCAGCTTGGCCGACCTCTATGGCTACACCTTC. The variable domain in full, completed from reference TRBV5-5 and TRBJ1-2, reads DAGVTQSPTHLIKTRGQQVTLRCSPISGHKSVSWYQQVLGQGPQFIFQYYEKEERGRGNFPDRFSARQFPNYSSELNVNALLLGDSALYLCASSLADLYGYTFGSGTRLTVV.

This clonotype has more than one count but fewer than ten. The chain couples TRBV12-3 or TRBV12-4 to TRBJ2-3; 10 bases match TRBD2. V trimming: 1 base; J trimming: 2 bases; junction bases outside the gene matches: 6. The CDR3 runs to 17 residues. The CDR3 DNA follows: TGTGCCAGCAGTTTAGGGGTAGCGGGGGGATTCACAGATACGCAGTATTTT. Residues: CASSLGVAGGFTDTQYF.

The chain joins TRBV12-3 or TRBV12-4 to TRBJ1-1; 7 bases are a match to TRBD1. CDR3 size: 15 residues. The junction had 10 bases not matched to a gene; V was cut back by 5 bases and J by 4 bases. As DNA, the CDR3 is TGTGCCAGCAGTGACCGACAGGGCGGGGGCACTGAAGCTTTCTTT. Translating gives CASSDRQGGGTEAFF.

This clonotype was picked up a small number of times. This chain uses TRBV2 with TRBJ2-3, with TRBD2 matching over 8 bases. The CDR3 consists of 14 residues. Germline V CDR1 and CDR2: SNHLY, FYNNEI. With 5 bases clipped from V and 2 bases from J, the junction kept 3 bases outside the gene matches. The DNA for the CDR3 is TGTGCCAGCAGTCCGGGGGGGCCCACAGATACGCAGTATTTT. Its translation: CASSPGGPTDTQYF.

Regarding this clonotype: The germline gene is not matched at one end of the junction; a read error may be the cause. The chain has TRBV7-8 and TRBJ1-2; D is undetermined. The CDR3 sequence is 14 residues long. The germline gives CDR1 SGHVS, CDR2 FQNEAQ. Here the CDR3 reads CAGSKTPVNYGYTF. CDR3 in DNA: TGTGCCGGCAGCAAAACCCCAGTTAACTATGGTTACACCTTC.

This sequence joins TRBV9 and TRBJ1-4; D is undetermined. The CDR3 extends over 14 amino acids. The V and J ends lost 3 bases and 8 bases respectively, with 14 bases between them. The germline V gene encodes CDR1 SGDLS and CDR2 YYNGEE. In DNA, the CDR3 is TGTGCCAGCAGCGGGAAAGAGAGGGCGGAAAAACTGTTTTTT. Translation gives CASSGKERAEKLFF.

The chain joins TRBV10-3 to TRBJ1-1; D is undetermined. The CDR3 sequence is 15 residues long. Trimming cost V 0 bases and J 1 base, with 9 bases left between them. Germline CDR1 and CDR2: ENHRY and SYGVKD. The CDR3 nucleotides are TGTGCCATCAGTGAGTCCCACACCGAGAACACTGAAGCTTTCTTT. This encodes CAISESHTENTEAFF.

CDR3 protein: CASSQVGGVQETQYF. DNA of the CDR3: TGTGCCAGCAGCCAAGTTGGCGGGGTACAAGAGACCCAGTACTTC. This chain joins TRBV14 and TRBJ2-5; tentatively, D is TRBD2 (6 bases). The CDR3 loop spans 15 amino acids. V lost 1 base and J lost 2, with 11 bases in between. CDR1 SGHDN and CDR2 FVKESK come from the germline V gene. The full variable domain, with the rest looked up from reference TRBV14 and TRBJ2-5, is EAGVTQFPSHSVIEKGQTVTLRCDPISGHDNLYWYRRVMGKEIKFLLHFVKESKQDESGMPNNRFLAERTGGTYSTLKVQPAELEDSGVYFCASSQVGGVQETQYFGPGTRLLVL.

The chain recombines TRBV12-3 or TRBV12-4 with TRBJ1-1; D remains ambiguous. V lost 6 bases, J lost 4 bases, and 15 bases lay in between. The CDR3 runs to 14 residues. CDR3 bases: TGTGCCAGCAGATCCGTCCTTCAGAGCACTGAAGCTTTCTTT. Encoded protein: CASRSVLQSTEAFF.

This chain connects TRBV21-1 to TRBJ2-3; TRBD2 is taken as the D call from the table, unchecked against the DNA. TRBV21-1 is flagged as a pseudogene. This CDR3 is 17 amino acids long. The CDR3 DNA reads TGTGCCAGCAGCTCCTGGACTAGCGGGGGGCGGACAGATACGCAGTATTTT. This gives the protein CASSSWTSGGRTDTQYF.

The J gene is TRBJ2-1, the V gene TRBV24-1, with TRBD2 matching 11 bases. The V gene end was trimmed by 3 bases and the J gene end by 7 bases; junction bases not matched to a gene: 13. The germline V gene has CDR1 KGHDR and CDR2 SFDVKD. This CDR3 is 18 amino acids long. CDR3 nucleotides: TGTGCCACCAGTGATGGTATCGCTAGCGGGGGGAACCTGAATGAGCAGTTCTTC. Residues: CATSDGIASGGNLNEQFF.

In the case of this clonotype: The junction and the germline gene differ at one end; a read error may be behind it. CDR3 sequence reads: CTSSPGKNTQYF. CDR3 sequence (DNA): TGTACCAGCAGCCCAGGGAAAAATACGCAGTATTTT. The rearrangement links TRBV2 to TRBJ2-3; D may be TRBD1 (5 bases). The CDR3 totals 12 residues. The germline V gene has CDR1 SNHLY and CDR2 FYNNEI.

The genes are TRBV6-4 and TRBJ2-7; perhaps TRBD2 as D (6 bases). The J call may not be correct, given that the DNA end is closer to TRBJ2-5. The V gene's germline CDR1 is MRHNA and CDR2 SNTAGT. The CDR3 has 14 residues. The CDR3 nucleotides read TGTGCCAGCAGTTCTCGGGGGATAGTCGAGACCCAGTACTTC. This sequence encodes CASSSRGIVETQYF.

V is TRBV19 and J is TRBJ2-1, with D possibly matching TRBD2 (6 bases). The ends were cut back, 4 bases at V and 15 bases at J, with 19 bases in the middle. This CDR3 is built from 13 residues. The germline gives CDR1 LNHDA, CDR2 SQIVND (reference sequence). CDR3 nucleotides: TGTGCCAGTAGTAAGGGAGGACTCACATCTTGGTTCTTC. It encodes CASSKGGLTSWFF. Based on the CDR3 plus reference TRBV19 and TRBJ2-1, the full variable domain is DGGITQSPKYLFRKEGQNVTLSCEQNLNHDAMYWYRQDPGQGLRLIYYSQIVNDFQKGDIAEGYSVSREKKESFPLTVTSAQKNPTAFYLCASSKGGLTSWFFGPGTRLTVL.